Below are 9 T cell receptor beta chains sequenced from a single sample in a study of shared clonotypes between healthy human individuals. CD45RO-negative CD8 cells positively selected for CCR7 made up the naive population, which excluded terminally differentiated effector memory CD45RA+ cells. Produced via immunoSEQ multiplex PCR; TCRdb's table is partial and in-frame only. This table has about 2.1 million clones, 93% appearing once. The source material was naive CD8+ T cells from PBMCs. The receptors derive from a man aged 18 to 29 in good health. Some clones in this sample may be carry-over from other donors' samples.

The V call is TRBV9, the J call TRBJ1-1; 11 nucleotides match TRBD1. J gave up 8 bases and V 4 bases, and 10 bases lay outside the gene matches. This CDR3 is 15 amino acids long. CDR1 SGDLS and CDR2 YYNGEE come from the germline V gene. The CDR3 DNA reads TGTGCCAGCAGCCCCTTCGCCGGACAGGGGGCCGAAGCTTTCTTT. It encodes CASSPFAGQGAEAFF.

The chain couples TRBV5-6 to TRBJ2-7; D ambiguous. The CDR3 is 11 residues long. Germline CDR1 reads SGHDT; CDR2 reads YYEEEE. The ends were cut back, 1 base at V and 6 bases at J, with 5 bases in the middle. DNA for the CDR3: TGTGCCAGCAGCTTGTCCCTCGAGCAGTACTTC. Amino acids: CASSLSLEQYF.

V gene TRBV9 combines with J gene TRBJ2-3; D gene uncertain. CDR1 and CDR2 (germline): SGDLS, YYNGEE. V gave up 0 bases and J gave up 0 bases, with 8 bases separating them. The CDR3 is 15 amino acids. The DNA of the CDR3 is TGTGCCAGCAGCGTAGCCGGGCAGAGCACAGATACGCAGTATTTT. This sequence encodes CASSVAGQSTDTQYF.

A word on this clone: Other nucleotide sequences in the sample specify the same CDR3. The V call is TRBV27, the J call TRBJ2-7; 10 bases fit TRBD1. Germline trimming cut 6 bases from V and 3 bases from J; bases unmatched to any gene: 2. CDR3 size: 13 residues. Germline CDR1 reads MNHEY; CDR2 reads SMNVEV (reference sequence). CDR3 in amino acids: CASRRTGGYEQYF. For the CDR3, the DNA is TGTGCCAGCAGACGGACAGGGGGCTACGAGCAGTACTTC.

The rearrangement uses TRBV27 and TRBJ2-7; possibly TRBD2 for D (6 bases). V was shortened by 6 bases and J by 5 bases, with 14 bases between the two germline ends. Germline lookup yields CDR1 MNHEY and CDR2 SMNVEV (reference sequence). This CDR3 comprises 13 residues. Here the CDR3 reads CASRTGTFDEQYF. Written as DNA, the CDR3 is TGTGCCAGCAGAACCGGGACTTTCGACGAGCAGTACTTC.

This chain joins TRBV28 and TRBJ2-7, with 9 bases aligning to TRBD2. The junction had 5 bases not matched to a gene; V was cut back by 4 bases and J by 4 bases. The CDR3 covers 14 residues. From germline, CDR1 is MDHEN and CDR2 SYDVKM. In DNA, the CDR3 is TGTGCCAGCAGTTATAGCGGGGGCCAGTACGAGCAGTACTTC. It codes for CASSYSGGQYEQYF.

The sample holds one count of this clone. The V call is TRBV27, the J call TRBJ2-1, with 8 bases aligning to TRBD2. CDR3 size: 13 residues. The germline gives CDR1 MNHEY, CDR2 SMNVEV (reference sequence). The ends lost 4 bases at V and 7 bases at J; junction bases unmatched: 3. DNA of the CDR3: TGTGCCAGCAGTTACGGGGGGGAGAATGAGCAGTTCTTC. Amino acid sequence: CASSYGGENEQFF.

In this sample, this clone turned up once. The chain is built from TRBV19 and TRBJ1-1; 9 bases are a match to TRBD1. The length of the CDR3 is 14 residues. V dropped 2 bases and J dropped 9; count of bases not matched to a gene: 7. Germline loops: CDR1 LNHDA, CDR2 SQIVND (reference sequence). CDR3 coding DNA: TGTGCCAGTAGTATAAGGACAGGGGCCTTACAAGCTTTCTTT. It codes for CASSIRTGALQAFF.

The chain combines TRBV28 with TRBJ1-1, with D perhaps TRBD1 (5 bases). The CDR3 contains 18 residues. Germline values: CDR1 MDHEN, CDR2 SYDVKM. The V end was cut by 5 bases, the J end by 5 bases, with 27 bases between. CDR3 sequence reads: CASSLVGRDTKGITEAFF. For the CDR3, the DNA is TGTGCCAGCAGTCTCGTCGGGCGTGACACCAAGGGGATAACTGAAGCTTTCTTT.